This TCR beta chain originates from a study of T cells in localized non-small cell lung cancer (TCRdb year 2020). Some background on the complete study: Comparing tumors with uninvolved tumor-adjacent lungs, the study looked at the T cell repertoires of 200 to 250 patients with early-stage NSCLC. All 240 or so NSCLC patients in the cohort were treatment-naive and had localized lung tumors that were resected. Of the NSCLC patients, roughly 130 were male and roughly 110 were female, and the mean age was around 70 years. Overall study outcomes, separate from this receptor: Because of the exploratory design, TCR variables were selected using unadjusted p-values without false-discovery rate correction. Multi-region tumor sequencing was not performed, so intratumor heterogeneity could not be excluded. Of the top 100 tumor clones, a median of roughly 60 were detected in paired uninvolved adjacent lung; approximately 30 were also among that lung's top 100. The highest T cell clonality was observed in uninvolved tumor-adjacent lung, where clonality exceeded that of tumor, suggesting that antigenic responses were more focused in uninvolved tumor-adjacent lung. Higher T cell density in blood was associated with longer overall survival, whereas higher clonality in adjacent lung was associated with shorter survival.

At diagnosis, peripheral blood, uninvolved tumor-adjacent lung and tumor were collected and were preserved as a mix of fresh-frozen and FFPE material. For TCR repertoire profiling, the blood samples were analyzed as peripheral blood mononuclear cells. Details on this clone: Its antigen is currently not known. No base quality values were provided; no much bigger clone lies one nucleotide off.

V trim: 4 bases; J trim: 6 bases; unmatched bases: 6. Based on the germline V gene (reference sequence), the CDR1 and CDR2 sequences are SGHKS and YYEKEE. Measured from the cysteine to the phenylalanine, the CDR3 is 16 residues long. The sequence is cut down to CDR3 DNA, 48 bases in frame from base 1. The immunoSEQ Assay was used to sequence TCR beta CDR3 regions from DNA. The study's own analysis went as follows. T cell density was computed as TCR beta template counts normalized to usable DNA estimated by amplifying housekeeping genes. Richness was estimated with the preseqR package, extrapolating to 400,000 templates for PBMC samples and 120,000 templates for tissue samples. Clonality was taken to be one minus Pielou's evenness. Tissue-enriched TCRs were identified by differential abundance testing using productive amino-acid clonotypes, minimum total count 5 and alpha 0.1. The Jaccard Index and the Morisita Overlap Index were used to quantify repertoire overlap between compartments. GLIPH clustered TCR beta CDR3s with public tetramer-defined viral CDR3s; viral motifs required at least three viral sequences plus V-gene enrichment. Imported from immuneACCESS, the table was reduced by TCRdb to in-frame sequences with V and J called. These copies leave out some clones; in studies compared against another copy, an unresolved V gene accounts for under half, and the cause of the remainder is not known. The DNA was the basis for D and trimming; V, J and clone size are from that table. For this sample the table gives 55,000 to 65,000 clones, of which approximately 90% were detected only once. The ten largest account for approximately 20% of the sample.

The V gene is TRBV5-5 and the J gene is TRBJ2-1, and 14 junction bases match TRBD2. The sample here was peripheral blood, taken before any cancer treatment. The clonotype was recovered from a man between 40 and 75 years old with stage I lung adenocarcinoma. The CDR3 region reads CASSRGLAGGLNEQFF. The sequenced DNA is TGTGCCAGCAGCAGAGGACTAGCGGGAGGACTCAATGAGCAGTTCTTC.